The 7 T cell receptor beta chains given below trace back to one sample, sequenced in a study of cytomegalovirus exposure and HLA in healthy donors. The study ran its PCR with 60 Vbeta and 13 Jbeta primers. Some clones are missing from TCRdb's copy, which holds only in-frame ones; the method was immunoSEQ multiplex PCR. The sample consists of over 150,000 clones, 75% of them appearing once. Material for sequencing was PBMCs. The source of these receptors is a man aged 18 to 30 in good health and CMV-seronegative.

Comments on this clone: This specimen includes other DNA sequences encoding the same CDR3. CDR3 protein: CASSLSPWTGSSGANVLTF. CDR3 in DNA: TGTGCCAGCAGTTTATCGCCCTGGACGGGGAGCTCTGGGGCCAACGTCCTGACTTTC. The chain has TRBV27 and TRBJ2-6, with D maybe TRBD2 (5 bases). The V end lost 0 bases, the J end lost 0 bases, and 15 bases lay between the germline ends. The CDR3 extends over 19 amino acids. Germline CDR1 and CDR2: MNHEY and SMNVEV (reference sequence).

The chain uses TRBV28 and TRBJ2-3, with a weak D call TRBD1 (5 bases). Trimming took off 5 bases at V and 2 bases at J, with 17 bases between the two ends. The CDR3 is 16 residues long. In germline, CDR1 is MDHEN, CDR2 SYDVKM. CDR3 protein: CASSAFRQGITDTQYF. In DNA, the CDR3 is TGTGCCAGCAGTGCCTTTCGTCAGGGAATCACAGATACGCAGTATTTT.

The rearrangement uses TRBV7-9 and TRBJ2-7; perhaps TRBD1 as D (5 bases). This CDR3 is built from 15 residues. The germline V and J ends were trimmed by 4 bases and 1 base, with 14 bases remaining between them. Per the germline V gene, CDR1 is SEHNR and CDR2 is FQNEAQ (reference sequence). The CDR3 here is CASSSRPKGSYEQYF. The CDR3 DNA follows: TGTGCCAGCAGCTCCCGGCCCAAGGGGTCCTACGAGCAGTACTTC.

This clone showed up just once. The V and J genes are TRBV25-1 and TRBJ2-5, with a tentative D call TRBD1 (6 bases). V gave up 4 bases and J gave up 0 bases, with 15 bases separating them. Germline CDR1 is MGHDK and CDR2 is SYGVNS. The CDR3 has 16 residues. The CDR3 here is CASSVQGLRDQETQYF. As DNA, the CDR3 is TGTGCCAGCAGTGTACAGGGCTTGCGGGACCAAGAGACCCAGTACTTC.

CDR3 sequence: CASSLGQGGEKLFF. The DNA of the CDR3 is TGTGCCAGCAGCCTAGGACAGGGGGGTGAAAAACTGTTTTTT. This sequence joins TRBV7-9 and TRBJ1-4; 10 bases align to TRBD1. The germline V gene encodes CDR1 SEHNR and CDR2 FQNEAQ (reference sequence). V lost 5 bases and J lost 7; bases outside the gene matches: 4. The CDR3 spans 14 residues.

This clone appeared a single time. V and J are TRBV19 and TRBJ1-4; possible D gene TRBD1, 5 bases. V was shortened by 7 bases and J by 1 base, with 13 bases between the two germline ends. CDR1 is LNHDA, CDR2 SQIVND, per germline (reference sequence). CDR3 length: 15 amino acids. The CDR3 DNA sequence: TGTGCCAGTACACGTAATCAGGGAACTAATGAAAAACTGTTTTTT. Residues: CASTRNQGTNEKLFF.

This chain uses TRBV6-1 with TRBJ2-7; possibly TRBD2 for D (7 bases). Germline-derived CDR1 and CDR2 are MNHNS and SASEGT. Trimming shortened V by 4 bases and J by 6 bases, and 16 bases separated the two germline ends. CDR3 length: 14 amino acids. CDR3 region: CASSGRTGGGEQYF. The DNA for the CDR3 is TGTGCCAGCAGTGGTCGAACGGGGGGCGGCGAGCAGTACTTC.